Below, 29 T cell receptor beta chains from the same sample are listed, as sequenced in a study of vaccination effects on CD4 cells after COVID-19. Which antigens these TCRs recognize remains unknown. CD4+ T cell isolation took place after 10 days of culture. Either the mRNA-1273 or the BNT162b2 vaccine was given to participants as two doses. This table comes from immunoSEQ multiplex PCR, and its TCRdb copy is limited to in-frame clones, with some not included. The table includes approximately 47,000 clones, roughly two thirds detected once. The source was CD4+ T cells from PBMCs cultured without peptide, collected after COVID-19 vaccination. These receptors were obtained from a human donor who received a COVID-19 vaccine.

The rearrangement uses TRBV6-5 and TRBJ2-1, with 7 bases matching TRBD1. V trimming: 5 bases; J trimming: 9 bases; junction bases outside the gene matches: 7. There are 13 residues in the CDR3. The germline V gene has CDR1 MNHEY and CDR2 SVGAGI. This chain's CDR3 is CASSRQGVGEQFF. CDR3 coding DNA: TGTGCCAGCAGTAGACAGGGCGTAGGTGAGCAGTTCTTC.

The CDR3: CASSAQDRLGLEQYF. The CDR3 nucleotides read TGTGCCAGCAGCGCCCAGGACAGGCTAGGGTTAGAGCAGTACTTC. V is TRBV9 and J is TRBJ2-7, with TRBD1 matching over 7 bases. The CDR3 contains 15 residues. V shed 3 bases, J shed 7 bases, and the junction held 13 bases outside the gene matches. Germline values: CDR1 SGDLS, CDR2 YYNGEE.

The chain links TRBV27 to TRBJ2-2; tentatively, D is TRBD2 (5 bases). CDR1 is MNHEY, CDR2 SMNVEV, per germline (reference sequence). This CDR3 has 14 amino acids. Trimming pared 1 base from V and 5 bases from J, leaving 8 bases between. The CDR3 bases are TGTGCCAGCAGTTTATTCCCGGGGACCGGGGAGCTGTTTTTT. It yields the protein CASSLFPGTGELFF.

The rearrangement joins TRBV7-9 to TRBJ1-2; 11 bases line up with TRBD1. Unmatched junction bases numbered 5, after V lost 3 bases and J lost 8 bases. The CDR3 runs to 14 residues. Germline V CDR1 and CDR2: SEHNR, FQNEAQ (reference sequence). DNA of the CDR3: TGTGCCAGCAGCTTGGACAGGGGGCCCCGAGGCTACACCTTC. Protein product: CASSLDRGPRGYTF.

This chain uses TRBV3-1 (or the pseudogene TRBV3-2) with TRBJ2-5; 7 bases match TRBD2. The junction had 7 bases not matched to a gene; V was cut back by 4 bases and J by 2 bases. Looked up from germline, CDR1 is LGHDT and CDR2 is YNNKEL (reference sequence). The CDR3 spans 15 residues. The DNA for the CDR3 is TGTGCCAGCAGCCCGTTCGCGGGGGTACAAGAGACCCAGTACTTC. Residues: CASSPFAGVQETQYF.

The chain employs TRBV3-1 (or the pseudogene TRBV3-2) and TRBJ2-2; D is unclear. The CDR3 contains 15 residues. Germline V gene data show CDR1 as LGHDT and CDR2 as YNNKEL (reference sequence). Trimming cost V 0 bases and J 2 bases, with 7 bases left between them. This CDR3 is CASSQEMVNTGELFF. The DNA for the CDR3 is TGTGCCAGCAGCCAAGAGATGGTAAACACCGGGGAGCTGTTTTTT.

The V call is TRBV18, the J call TRBJ2-7; D is possibly TRBD1 (6 bases). Trimming took 5 bases from V and 6 from J, leaving 14 bases between them. CDR1 KGHSH and CDR2 LQKENI come from the germline V gene. The CDR3 length is 13 residues. This chain's CDR3 is CASSDDRLREQYF. The DNA of the CDR3 is TGTGCCAGCTCAGACGACAGGCTTCGCGAGCAGTACTTC.

The J gene is TRBJ1-1, the V gene TRBV5-1; D remains ambiguous. Germline assignment: CDR1 SGHRS and CDR2 YFSETQ. The CDR3 sequence is 14 residues long. The V gene lost 1 base and the J gene lost 2 bases, with 9 bases spanning the gap. The CDR3 coding sequence is TGCGCCAGCAGCTTGAATCCGGGAAACACTGAAGCTTTCTTT. This sequence encodes CASSLNPGNTEAFF.

This clone showed up just a few times. J is TRBJ2-5 and V is TRBV4-1; 9 nucleotides match TRBD2. Germline CDR1 and CDR2: MGHRA and YSYEKL. After removal of 1 base from V and 3 bases from J, the junction contained 3 bases not matched to a gene. The CDR3 runs to 15 residues. The CDR3 DNA is TGCGCCAGCAGCCAAGCGCGGGGGGGGGAAGAGACCCAGTACTTC. Protein: CASSQARGGEETQYF.

The rearrangement joins TRBV6-5 to TRBJ1-2, with 7 bases fitting TRBD1. Trimming removed 5 bases from V and 2 bases from J; junction bases left unmatched: 5. This CDR3 contains 14 residues. CDR1 is MNHEY, CDR2 SVGAGI, per germline. The CDR3 region has the DNA TGTGCCAGCAGTCGACAGGGAACGAACTATGGCTACACCTTC. Protein product: CASSRQGTNYGYTF.

The chain has TRBV2 and TRBJ2-2, with TRBD2 matching 7 bases. V shed 8 bases, J shed 3 bases, and the junction held 6 bases outside the gene matches. The germline V gene has CDR1 SNHLY and CDR2 FYNNEI. The CDR3 extends over 14 amino acids. CDR3 in amino acids: CASRLAEHTGELFF. CDR3 DNA sequence: TGTGCCAGCCGACTAGCCGAACACACCGGGGAGCTGTTTTTT.

The sample holds a few counts of this clone. The V call is TRBV29-1, the J call TRBJ2-7; 10 nucleotides line up with TRBD1. V shed 0 bases, J shed 2 bases, and the junction held 4 bases outside the gene matches. This CDR3 is 15 amino acids long. Germline V lookup: CDR1 SQVTM, CDR2 ANQGSEA. The CDR3 spells CSVEDWDRGPYEQYF. For the CDR3, the DNA is TGCAGCGTTGAAGATTGGGACAGGGGACCCTACGAGCAGTACTTC.

This rearrangement joins TRBV7-9 to TRBJ2-5; TRBD1 matches 9 bases. CDR1 is SEHNR and CDR2 is FQNEAQ in the germline V gene (reference sequence). The J segment lost 3 bases and the V segment lost 8 bases, leaving 13 bases of the junction unmatched. The length of the CDR3 is 16 residues. For the CDR3, the DNA is TGTGCCAGCCCGACTCGGGGACAGGGACTGGAAGAGACCCAGTACTTC. Amino acid sequence: CASPTRGQGLEETQYF.

The J gene is TRBJ1-4, the V gene TRBV2; D may be TRBD1 (5 bases). Germline CDR1 is SNHLY and CDR2 is FYNNEI. This CDR3 contains 13 residues. V lost 7 bases and J lost 8, with 14 bases in between. CDR3 loop: CASTGGNGEKLFF. In DNA form, the CDR3 reads TGTGCCAGCACGGGGGGAAACGGGGAAAAACTGTTTTTT. Based on the CDR3 plus reference TRBV2 and TRBJ1-4, the full variable domain is EPEVTQTPSHQVTQMGQEVILRCVPISNHLYFYWYRQILGQKVEFLVSFYNNEISEKSEIFDDQFSVERPDGSNFTLKIRSTKLEDSAMYFCASTGGNGEKLFFGSGTQLSVL.

This clone was recorded a few times. This rearrangement joins TRBV6-1 to TRBJ2-5, with D unclear. Deletions cut 3 bases from V and 5 bases from J, with 13 bases between. Germline-derived CDR1 and CDR2 are MNHNS and SASEGT. This CDR3 region has 14 residues. Here the CDR3 DNA reads TGTGCCAGCAGTGAGGCAGTGTCTCGGGAGACCCAGTACTTC. This sequence encodes CASSEAVSRETQYF.

This clone showed up just a few times. The rearrangement links TRBV6-2 or TRBV6-3 to TRBJ2-7; 7 nucleotides align to TRBD2. CDR1 and CDR2 from the germline V gene are MNHEY and SVGEGT. The trim removed 0 bases at V and 2 bases at J, leaving 7 bases unmatched. The CDR3 consists of 16 residues. The CDR3 spells CASSYSAGTNTYEQYF. The CDR3 DNA reads as TGTGCCAGCAGTTACTCGGCCGGGACTAATACCTACGAGCAGTACTTC.

The rearrangement links TRBV10-1 to TRBJ2-7; tentative D call: TRBD1 (6 bases). The germline V gene encodes CDR1 WNHNN and CDR2 SYGVQD (reference sequence). V was cut by 3 bases and J by 1 base, with 10 bases left in between. The CDR3 is made up of 14 amino acids. CDR3 amino acids: CASSDAGVSYEQYF. The CDR3 DNA sequence: TGCGCCAGCAGTGACGCAGGGGTGTCCTACGAGCAGTACTTC.

This clone has more than one count but fewer than ten. The chain combines TRBV5-1 with TRBJ1-1, with TRBD1 as a possible D gene (6 bases). This CDR3 is built from 15 residues. Deletions cut 0 bases from V and 5 bases from J, with 14 bases between. CDR1 and CDR2 from the germline V gene are SGHRS and YFSETQ. The CDR3 bases are TGCGCCAGCAGCTTGGCGGGGGGGCCTGGGACTGAAGCTTTCTTT. Translated: CASSLAGGPGTEAFF. The whole variable domain, remainder taken from reference TRBV5-1 and TRBJ1-1, is KAGVTQTPRYLIKTRGQQVTLSCSPISGHRSVSWYQQTPGQGLQFLFEYFSETQRNKGNFPGRFSGRQFSNSRSEMNVSTLELGDSALYLCASSLAGGPGTEAFFGQGTRLTVV.

This chain joins TRBV7-2 and TRBJ2-4; 8 bases fit TRBD2. The trim removed 4 bases at V and 9 bases at J, leaving 11 bases unmatched. CDR1 and CDR2 (germline): SGHTA, FQGNSA. CDR3 size: 15 residues. CDR3 in amino acids: CASSSLQSSGGIQYF. The CDR3, as DNA: TGTGCCAGCAGCTCCCTACAATCGAGCGGGGGCATTCAGTACTTC.

The table lists this clone with a count of one. The CDR3 DNA reads as TGTGCCAGCAGCGCCCCAGGGGGAAACTATGGCTACACCTTC. It specifies CASSAPGGNYGYTF. J is TRBJ1-2 and V is TRBV9; 7 nucleotides line up with TRBD1. This CDR3 spans 14 amino acids. Unmatched junction bases numbered 4, after V lost 3 bases and J lost 2 bases. The germline V gene encodes CDR1 SGDLS and CDR2 YYNGEE.

This clone was counted only a few times. The genes are TRBV19 and TRBJ1-2; 8 bases fit TRBD1. This CDR3 comprises 15 residues. The J segment lost 0 bases and the V segment lost 6 bases, leaving 6 bases of the junction unmatched. Germline CDR1 and CDR2: LNHDA and SQIVND (reference sequence). CDR3: CASSQQGQANYGYTF. The DNA of the CDR3 is TGTGCCAGTAGCCAGCAGGGACAGGCTAACTATGGCTACACCTTC.

The chain carries TRBV5-8 and TRBJ1-2, with a possible D match to TRBD1 (6 bases). The CDR3 extends over 14 amino acids. Per germline, CDR1 SGHTS and CDR2 YDEGEE. Deletions cut 4 bases from V and 4 bases from J, with 14 bases between. CDR3 bases: TGTGCCAGCAGCGAGCGGGGGCATGGCTATGGCTACACCTTC. It codes for CASSERGHGYGYTF.

J is TRBJ2-1 and V is TRBV18; TRBD2 matches at 10 bases. Germline V lookup: CDR1 KGHSH, CDR2 LQKENI. Unmatched junction bases numbered 11, after V lost 1 base and J lost 2 bases. CDR3 length equals 19 residues. Written as DNA, the CDR3 is TGTGCCAGCTCACCACTTTCAAGCGGGGGGGCATCGGCCTACAATGAGCAGTTCTTC. The encoded protein is CASSPLSSGGASAYNEQFF. The variable domain in full, completed from reference TRBV18 and TRBJ2-1, reads NAGVMQNPRHLVRRRGQEARLRCSPMKGHSHVYWYRQLPEEGLKFMVYLQKENIIDESGMPKERFSAEFPKEGPSILRIQQVVRGDSAAYFCASSPLSSGGASAYNEQFFGPGTRLTVL.

The J gene is TRBJ2-7, the V gene TRBV3-1 (or the pseudogene TRBV3-2), with 9 nucleotides matching TRBD1. The CDR3 sequence is 19 residues long. Trimming took 3 bases from V and 0 from J; bases not matched to a gene: 15. The V gene's germline CDR1 is LGHDT and CDR2 YNNKEL (reference sequence). DNA of the CDR3: TGTGCCAGCAGCCAGCCGGGACAGGGTTCCGGTCCGAGCTCCTACGAGCAGTACTTC. Translation: CASSQPGQGSGPSSYEQYF.

The V call is TRBV7-2, the J call TRBJ1-3, with D unclear. Germline V CDR1 and CDR2: SGHTA, FQGNSA. V was trimmed by 1 base and J by 1 base, leaving 5 bases between them. CDR3 size: 14 residues. In DNA form, the CDR3 reads TGTGCCAGCAGCTTAGTGGGTTCTGGAAACACCATATATTTT. Protein product: CASSLVGSGNTIYF.

This clone came up once. The chain uses TRBV5-1 and TRBJ1-1; 7 nucleotides agree with TRBD1. After removal of 4 bases from V and 4 bases from J, the junction contained 19 bases not matched to a gene. The CDR3 length is 18 residues. Germline-derived CDR1 and CDR2 are SGHRS and YFSETQ. This chain's CDR3 is CASSTGTAGVFMLTEAFF. CDR3 bases: TGCGCCAGCAGCACAGGGACAGCTGGGGTTTTTATGCTCACTGAAGCTTTCTTT.

This clone was found once. V gene TRBV11-2 combines with J gene TRBJ2-3, with 7 positions matching TRBD1. Looked up from germline, CDR1 is SGHAT and CDR2 is FQNNGV. Trimming at V came to 5 bases and at J to 6 bases, leaving 14 bases not matched to a gene. There are 16 residues in the CDR3. This CDR3 is CASSRNRDSARDTQYF. DNA of the CDR3: TGTGCCAGCAGCAGAAACCGGGACAGCGCTCGGGATACGCAGTATTTT.

This clone was counted a few times. The genes are TRBV5-1 and TRBJ1-3; D possibly corresponds to TRBD1 (6 bases). CDR3 size: 15 residues. The germline V gene encodes CDR1 SGHRS and CDR2 YFSETQ. V lost 4 bases, J lost 4 bases, and 15 bases lay in between. The CDR3 DNA sequence: TGCGCCAGCAGCCAAACCCCAGGGGACGGAAACACCATATATTTT. It specifies CASSQTPGDGNTIYF.

The chain joins TRBV19 to TRBJ2-5; D is unresolved. The CDR3 is 13 residues long. Germline assignment: CDR1 LNHDA and CDR2 SQIVND (reference sequence). Trimming shortened V by 5 bases and J by 0 bases, and 7 bases separated the two germline ends. CDR3 residues: CASSRAYQETQYF. The CDR3 DNA reads as TGTGCCAGTAGTCGGGCTTACCAAGAGACCCAGTACTTC.